The 10 T cell receptor beta chains below all came from one sample that was sequenced in a study of CD8 T cells in Susac syndrome. An input of roughly 0.5 to 1 ug of RNA was subjected to reverse transcription using random hexamers. Using its own MiXCR run on the immunoSEQ multiplex PCR reads, TCRdb lists one record per CDR3 protein. In the table there are over 150,000 distinct CDR3 sequences, around 94% of which are singletons. The source material was CD4+ T cells from PBMCs. These TCRs come from a human donor with Susac syndrome.

V gene TRBV20-1 combines with J gene TRBJ2-7, with 7 bases aligning to TRBD2. The germline gives CDR1 DFQATT, CDR2 SNEGSKA (reference sequence). CDR3 length: 14 residues. The trim removed 3 bases at V and 1 base at J, leaving 6 bases unmatched. CDR3 amino acids: CSARQRGLSYEQYF. The CDR3 region has the DNA TGCAGTGCTAGGCAGCGGGGACTATCCTACGAGCAGTACTTC.

The chain couples TRBV5-4 to TRBJ2-7; D uncertain. The CDR3 is made up of 15 amino acids. CDR1 is SGHNT and CDR2 is YYREEE in the germline V gene (reference sequence). V lost 2 bases to trimming and J lost 0 bases, with 12 bases between them. CDR3 in amino acids: CASSFQALSSYEQYF. The CDR3 DNA follows: TGTGCCAGCAGCTTCCAAGCCCTAAGCTCCTACGAGCAGTACTTC.

This chain joins TRBV15 and TRBJ2-5, with 7 positions matching TRBD2. The J segment lost 4 bases and the V segment lost 1 base, leaving 6 bases of the junction unmatched. The CDR3 contains 15 residues. Germline CDR1 LNHNV, CDR2 YYDKDF (reference sequence). The DNA for the CDR3 is TGTGCCACCAGCAGAGGAAGCGGGAATGGAGAGACCCAGTACTTC. Encoded protein: CATSRGSGNGETQYF.

The chain employs TRBV5-1 and TRBJ2-1; 10 bases line up with TRBD1. CDR3 length: 16 amino acids. V gave up 1 base and J gave up 8 bases; unmatched junction bases: 9. Germline V gene lookup returns CDR1 SGHRS and CDR2 YFSETQ. For the CDR3, the DNA is TGCGCCAGCAGCTTGAAGGGGGGACAGGGGAGGCATGAGCAGTTCTTC. Encoded protein: CASSLKGGQGRHEQFF.

The rearrangement joins TRBV12-3 or TRBV12-4 to TRBJ1-1, with D possibly being TRBD1 (6 bases). The CDR3 is made up of 14 amino acids. Trimming stripped 7 bases from V and 4 bases from J, with 16 bases between. The CDR3 DNA reads as TGTGCCAGCACCCCCGACAGGAGCGGCACTGAAGCTTTCTTT. It is translated as CASTPDRSGTEAFF.

The chain is built from TRBV25-1 and TRBJ1-4, with no clear D. V lost 6 bases to trimming and J lost 4 bases, with 15 bases between them. Germline CDR1 MGHDK, CDR2 SYGVNS. The CDR3 is 15 amino acids. CDR3 loop: CASSHATVDNEKLFF. In DNA form, the CDR3 reads TGTGCCAGCAGCCACGCCACGGTGGATAATGAAAAACTGTTTTTT.

V is TRBV6-6 and J is TRBJ1-4, with D maybe TRBD1 (5 bases). V was pared by 5 bases and J by 0 bases, with 13 bases between. The germline CDR1 and CDR2 sequences are MNHNY and SVGAGI (reference sequence). This CDR3 contains 16 residues. The CDR3 spells CASSDGTVATNEKLFF. The CDR3 DNA reads as TGTGCCAGCAGTGACGGGACCGTTGCAACTAATGAAAAACTGTTTTTT.

This rearrangement joins TRBV6-1 to TRBJ1-5; D is ambiguous. Between the trimmed V and J ends, which lost 7 bases and 0 bases, there was a span of 10 bases. The CDR3 runs 14 residues. Germline loops: CDR1 MNHNS, CDR2 SASEGT. CDR3 sequence (DNA): TGTGCCAGCATGCCGAGCCATAGCAATCAGCCCCAGCATTTT. This codes for CASMPSHSNQPQHF.

The genes are TRBV23-1 and TRBJ1-1; the D gene is possibly TRBD1 (5 bases). TRBV23-1 is an ORF, and what it does is uncertain. V lost 6 bases, J lost 6 bases, and 20 bases lay in between. This CDR3 has 15 amino acids. The CDR3 coding sequence is TGCGCCAGCAGCCAAGCATCAGACAGCGCCCCTGAAGCTTTCTTT. It yields the protein CASSQASDSAPEAFF.

J is TRBJ2-3 and V is TRBV24-1, with no clear D. CDR1 KGHDR and CDR2 SFDVKD come from the germline V gene. The CDR3 has 12 amino acids. V lost 3 bases and J 2 bases, leaving 2 bases between the germline ends. The CDR3 DNA reads as TGTGCCACCAGTGATCCCACAGATACGCAGTATTTT. Protein: CATSDPTDTQYF.